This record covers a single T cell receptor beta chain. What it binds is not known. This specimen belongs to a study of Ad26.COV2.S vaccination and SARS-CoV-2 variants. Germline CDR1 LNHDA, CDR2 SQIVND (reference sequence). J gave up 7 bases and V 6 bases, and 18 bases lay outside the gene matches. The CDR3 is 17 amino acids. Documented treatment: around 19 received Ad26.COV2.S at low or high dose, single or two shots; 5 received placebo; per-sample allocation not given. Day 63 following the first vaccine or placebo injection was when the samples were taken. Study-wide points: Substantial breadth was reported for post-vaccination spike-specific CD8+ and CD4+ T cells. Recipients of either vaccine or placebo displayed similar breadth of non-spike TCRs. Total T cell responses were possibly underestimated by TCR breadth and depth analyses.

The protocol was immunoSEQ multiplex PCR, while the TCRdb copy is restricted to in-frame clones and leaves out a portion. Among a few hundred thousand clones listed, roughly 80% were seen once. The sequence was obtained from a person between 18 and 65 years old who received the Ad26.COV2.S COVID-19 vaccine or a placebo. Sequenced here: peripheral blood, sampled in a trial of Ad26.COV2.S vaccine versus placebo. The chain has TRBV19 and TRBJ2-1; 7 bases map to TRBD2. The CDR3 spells CASSSRGRYAGENEQFF. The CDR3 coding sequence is TGTGCCAGTAGCTCCCGAGGAAGGTATGCGGGAGAAAATGAGCAGTTCTTC.